One sample yielded the 22 T cell receptor beta chains listed below, sequenced in a study of blood T cell repertoires in COVID-19. The method was immunoSEQ multiplex PCR; TCRdb's version includes in-frame clones alone and lacks a portion of them. The repertoire holds approximately 70,000 clones, with around 87% as singletons. The sample was peripheral blood. Receptors originate from a man aged 45-60 years with active COVID-19.

The rearrangement uses TRBV24-1 and TRBJ1-5, with TRBD1 as a possible D gene (5 bases). V shed 7 bases and J shed 3 bases, with 9 bases lying between them. Germline values: CDR1 KGHDR, CDR2 SFDVKD. The CDR3 has 13 residues. The CDR3 DNA reads TGTGCCACCAGCTACAGGTTCAATCAGCCCCAGCATTTT. Translating it yields CATSYRFNQPQHF.

The V and J genes are TRBV7-3 and TRBJ2-3, with 7 bases aligning to TRBD1. The CDR3 extends over 14 amino acids. Unmatched junction bases numbered 4, after V lost 3 bases and J lost 4 bases. The germline gives CDR1 SGHTA, CDR2 FQGTGA. CDR3 sequence: CASSFEGGPDTQYF. The CDR3 DNA reads as TGTGCCAGCAGCTTCGAAGGGGGCCCAGATACGCAGTATTTT. The full variable domain, with the rest looked up from reference TRBV7-3 and TRBJ2-3, is GAGVSQTPSNKVTEKGKYVELRCDPISGHTALYWYRQSLGQGPEFLIYFQGTGAADDSGLPNDRFFAVRPEGSVSTLKIQRTERGDSAVYLCASSFEGGPDTQYFGPGTRLTVL.

This sequence joins TRBV4-3 and TRBJ2-7; tentative D call: TRBD2 (6 bases). Germline V lookup: CDR1 LGHNA, CDR2 YSLEER. The CDR3 is 15 residues long. Trimming removed 1 base at V and 7 bases at J, with 17 bases between. Here the CDR3 DNA reads TGCGCCAGCAGCCAAGGGCTCCTAACCCGGGGGGAGCAGTACTTC. It encodes CASSQGLLTRGEQYF.

The chain recombines TRBV11-2 with TRBJ1-3, with D uncertain. V was cut by 2 bases and J by 2 bases, with 10 bases left in between. The germline V gene has CDR1 SGHAT and CDR2 FQNNGV. The CDR3 consists of 15 residues. CDR3 bases: TGTGCCAGCAGCTTATGGGCCGAGACTGGAAACACCATATATTTT. As protein: CASSLWAETGNTIYF. Combining the CDR3 with reference TRBV11-2 and TRBJ1-3 gives the whole variable domain EAGVAQSPRYKIIEKRQSVAFWCNPISGHATLYWYQQILGQGPKLLIQFQNNGVVDDSQLPKDRFSAERLKGVDSTLKIQPAKLEDSAVYLCASSLWAETGNTIYFGEGSWLTVV.

This clone was observed a handful of times. J is TRBJ2-3 and V is TRBV29-1, with a tentative D call TRBD1 (6 bases). The CDR3 spans 11 residues. Deletions cut 4 bases from V and 6 bases from J, with 8 bases between. The germline CDR1 and CDR2 sequences are SQVTM and ANQGSEA. This CDR3 reads CSVARGDTQYF. CDR3 sequence (DNA): TGCAGCGTTGCCAGGGGCGATACGCAGTATTTT.

In this sample, this clone turned up a few times. V is TRBV7-9 and J is TRBJ2-7; TRBD1 matches at 7 bases. The CDR3 is 15 residues long. The trim removed 1 base at V and 5 bases at J, leaving 8 bases unmatched. The germline V gene has CDR1 SEHNR and CDR2 FQNEAQ (reference sequence). The DNA for the CDR3 is TGTGCCAGCAGCTTAGGAATAAGACAGGGTGACGAGCAGTACTTC. As protein: CASSLGIRQGDEQYF.

This rearrangement joins TRBV18 to TRBJ2-3; no clear D gene. The CDR3 loop spans 16 amino acids. Germline-derived CDR1 and CDR2 are KGHSH and LQKENI. V gave up 3 bases and J gave up 2 bases, with 15 bases separating them. The CDR3 sequence is CASSPAARRNTDTQYF. DNA for the CDR3: TGTGCCAGCTCACCCGCGGCAAGGCGGAACACAGATACGCAGTATTTT.

V usage is TRBV7-2 and J usage is TRBJ2-3; 9 bases are a match to TRBD1. There are 17 residues in the CDR3. The V segment lost 2 bases and the J segment 7 bases; nucleotides outside the gene matches: 13. Germline V gene lookup returns CDR1 SGHTA and CDR2 FQGNSA. CDR3 coding DNA: TGTGCCAGCAGCTTATCCCACTCGGGACAGGGTCTACATACGCAGTATTTT. This sequence encodes CASSLSHSGQGLHTQYF.

The sample holds one count of this clone. The chain carries TRBV19 and TRBJ1-6; tentatively, D is TRBD1 (5 bases). CDR3 length: 14 amino acids. Trimming left V 5 bases short and J 7 bases short, with 12 bases between. Germline loops: CDR1 LNHDA, CDR2 SQIVND (reference sequence). In DNA, the CDR3 is TGTGCCAGTAGTTCTACAGGAGGGAATTCACCCCTCCACTTT. Translation gives CASSSTGGNSPLHF.

The rearrangement links TRBV24-1 to TRBJ2-2; maybe TRBD1 (6 bases). Germline CDR1 and CDR2: KGHDR and SFDVKD. V was pared by 3 bases and J by 1 base, with 11 bases between. The CDR3 extends over 16 amino acids. The CDR3 DNA reads as TGTGCCACCAGTGATCCTCAGGGGCGGAACACCGGGGAGCTGTTTTTT. This translates into CATSDPQGRNTGELFF.

V is TRBV10-3 and J is TRBJ2-3, with 9 nucleotides matching TRBD1. V lost 8 bases to trimming and J lost 4 bases; unmatched junction nucleotides: 4. The length of the CDR3 is 13 residues. Germline lookup yields CDR1 ENHRY and CDR2 SYGVKD. This chain's CDR3 is CAIWTGDADTQYF. In DNA, the CDR3 is TGTGCCATCTGGACAGGGGACGCAGATACGCAGTATTTT.

The chain employs TRBV27 and TRBJ1-1; no clear D gene. Per germline, CDR1 MNHEY and CDR2 SMNVEV (reference sequence). The CDR3 is made up of 14 amino acids. Deletions cut 3 bases from V and 1 base from J, with 9 bases between. The CDR3 here is CASSFVMANTEAFF. The CDR3 DNA follows: TGTGCCAGCAGTTTTGTAATGGCGAACACTGAAGCTTTCTTT.

V and J are TRBV6-6 and TRBJ2-1; 15 bases match TRBD2. The CDR3 length is 18 residues. CDR1 is MNHNY and CDR2 is SVGAGI in the germline V gene (reference sequence). The V gene end was trimmed by 5 bases and the J gene end by 14 bases; junction bases not matched to a gene: 19. The CDR3 is CASSPPGTSGRTGSLEFF. The CDR3 DNA reads TGTGCCAGCAGTCCACCCGGGACTAGCGGGAGGACGGGTTCGTTGGAGTTCTTC.

J is TRBJ2-2 and V is TRBV5-1; 9 nucleotides agree with TRBD2. Germline loops: CDR1 SGHRS, CDR2 YFSETQ. V shed 4 bases, J shed 1 base, and the junction held 5 bases outside the gene matches. This CDR3 spans 16 amino acids. DNA of the CDR3: TGCGCCAGCAGCGCGGTTAGCGGGGGGAACACCGGGGAGCTGTTTTTT. Its translation: CASSAVSGGNTGELFF.

This rearrangement joins TRBV10-2 to TRBJ2-7; D might be TRBD1 (7 bases). The V gene lost 8 bases and the J gene lost 6 bases, with 17 bases spanning the gap. This CDR3 spans 13 amino acids. Germline V gene lookup returns CDR1 WSHSY and CDR2 SAAADI. The CDR3 loop is CASRDSQTSEQYF. In DNA form, the CDR3 reads TGCGCCAGCCGGGACAGCCAGACTAGCGAGCAGTACTTC.

The gene calls are TRBV7-9 and TRBJ2-5; D ambiguous. The CDR3 covers 14 residues. The germline gives CDR1 SEHNR, CDR2 FQNEAQ (reference sequence). Trimming cost V 0 bases and J 2 bases, with 7 bases left between them. This CDR3 is CASSLAVQQETQYF. DNA for the CDR3: TGTGCCAGCAGCTTAGCGGTGCAGCAAGAGACCCAGTACTTC.

As concerns this clone: The same CDR3 can be traced to other DNA sequences in this sample. The chain carries TRBV25-1 and TRBJ2-7, with a possible D match to TRBD1 (8 bases). The germline gives CDR1 MGHDK, CDR2 SYGVNS. The CDR3 loop spans 18 amino acids. V was cut by 4 bases and J by 2 bases, with 24 bases left in between. The CDR3, as DNA: TGTGCCAGCAGTGGGGTGCCTAATACAGGGGGGGGAACCTACGAGCAGTACTTC. It is translated as CASSGVPNTGGGTYEQYF.

This chain links TRBV5-6 with TRBJ1-3; D gene ambiguous. The germline CDR1 and CDR2 sequences are SGHDT and YYEEEE. This CDR3 contains 14 residues. Trimming pared 0 bases from V and 8 bases from J, leaving 12 bases between. The CDR3 spells CASSLGSIRDTIYF. The DNA of the CDR3 is TGTGCCAGCAGCTTGGGTTCCATTCGGGACACCATATATTTT.

This sequence joins TRBV2 and TRBJ2-7; 9 bases agree with TRBD1. Looked up from germline, CDR1 is SNHLY and CDR2 is FYNNEI. Unmatched junction bases numbered 16, after V lost 6 bases and J lost 7 bases. This CDR3 is 16 amino acids long. As DNA, the CDR3 is TGTGCCAGCAGCCCGGGACAGGGAGGCTCTCTGGGGGAGCAGTACTTC. This encodes CASSPGQGGSLGEQYF.

This rearrangement joins TRBV9 to TRBJ2-7, with TRBD2 matching 13 bases. Per the germline V gene, CDR1 is SGDLS and CDR2 is YYNGEE. Trimming cost V 7 bases and J 6 bases; bases outside gene matches: 4. The CDR3 spans 13 residues. In DNA, the CDR3 is TGTGCCAGCCGGACTAGCGGGAGCGGCGAGCAGTACTTC. Protein: CASRTSGSGEQYF.

The chain has TRBV7-3 and TRBJ2-3; 7 nucleotides line up with TRBD1. The length of the CDR3 is 12 residues. Germline CDR1 reads SGHTA; CDR2 reads FQGTGA. J was trimmed by 6 bases and V by 5 bases; bases with no gene match: 2. In DNA, the CDR3 is TGTGCCAGCAGCAAGGGGGCTGATACGCAGTATTTT. It codes for CASSKGADTQYF.

This sequence joins TRBV11-2 and TRBJ2-5, with a possible D match to TRBD1 (5 bases). Germline values: CDR1 SGHAT, CDR2 FQNNGV. The length of the CDR3 is 14 residues. V gave up 1 base and J gave up 1 base, with 7 bases separating them. In DNA form, the CDR3 reads TGTGCCAGCAGCTTAGGGCAGGGCCAAGAGACCCAGTACTTC. Translation gives CASSLGQGQETQYF.